Below are 25 T cell receptor beta chains sequenced from a single sample in a study of CD8 T cells in ankylosing spondylitis. TCRdb independently ran MiXCR on the 5' RACE reads; one entry per CDR3 protein. The data hold 85,000 to 90,000 distinct CDR3 sequences, with more than 25% observed a single time. The material sequenced was blood, either unsorted or a sorted T cell fraction (not recorded which). Receptors originate from a male donor with ankylosing spondylitis or in good health (not recorded which).

This chain uses TRBV29-1 with TRBJ1-4; D possibly corresponds to TRBD1 (5 bases). The CDR3 covers 13 residues. The ends were cut back, 7 bases at V and 4 bases at J, with 13 bases in the middle. Germline V gene sequence: CDR1 SQVTM, CDR2 ANQGSEA. CDR3 coding DNA: TGCAGCGGGGGGACTGCAAATAATGAAAAACTGTTTTTT. Protein product: CSGGTANNEKLFF. Full variable domain (outside the CDR3, taken from reference TRBV29-1 and TRBJ1-4): SAVISQKPSRDICQRGTSLTIQCQVDSQVTMMFWYRQQPGQSLTLIATANQGSEATYESGFVIDKFPISRPNLTFSTLTVSNMSPEDSSIYLCSGGTANNEKLFFGSGTQLSVL.

This clonotype was seen only a few times. The genes are TRBV11-1 and TRBJ2-1, with TRBD2 matching over 12 bases. Trimming removed 2 bases from V and 1 base from J; junction bases left unmatched: 6. This CDR3 contains 18 residues. From germline, CDR1 is SGHAT and CDR2 FQDESV (reference sequence). The CDR3 region is CASSLRLAGDRSYNEQFF. The CDR3 DNA is TGTGCCAGCAGCTTAAGACTAGCGGGAGACAGATCCTACAATGAGCAGTTCTTC.

This clonotype was seen a few times. The CDR3 sequence is CASSNCRYV. The CDR3 region has the DNA TGTGCCAGCAGCAATTGTCGGTACGTC. The chain couples TRBV21-1 to TRBJ2-7. TRBV21-1 is a documented pseudogene. This CDR3 is built from 9 residues.

The V call is TRBV12-3 or TRBV12-4, the J call TRBJ2-7; D is ambiguous. The CDR3 contains 14 residues. V gave up 2 bases and J gave up 6 bases, with 14 bases separating them. This CDR3 is CASSLNLGYGEQYF. In DNA, the CDR3 is TGTGCCAGCAGTTTAAATTTGGGGTACGGCGAGCAGTACTTC.

This clonotype was counted many times. The chain recombines TRBV11-2 with TRBJ2-5; D is unresolved. Germline CDR1 SGHAT, CDR2 FQNNGV. Trimming took 5 bases from V and 4 from J, leaving 17 bases between them. The CDR3 totals 15 residues. The CDR3 sequence is CASSPVLSSVETQYF. In DNA form, the CDR3 reads TGTGCCAGCAGCCCTGTTTTAAGTAGTGTAGAGACCCAGTACTTC.

The gene calls are TRBV7-2 and TRBJ2-3; 8 bases are a match to TRBD2. CDR1 and CDR2 (germline): SGHTA, FQGNSA. Losses at the gene ends were 1 base for V and 8 bases for J; bases not matched to a gene: 5. The CDR3 loop spans 14 amino acids. The CDR3 loop reads CASSLEGGGFTQYF. The CDR3 nucleotides are TGTGCCAGCAGCTTAGAAGGCGGGGGGTTTACGCAGTATTTT.

The chain employs TRBV12-3 or TRBV12-4 and TRBJ2-1, with a possible D match to TRBD2 (5 bases). The CDR3 has 15 amino acids. Trimming stripped 5 bases from V and 2 bases from J, with 13 bases between. The CDR3 sequence is CASSPELVTYNEQFF. For the CDR3, the DNA is TGTGCCAGCAGTCCGGAACTAGTGACCTACAATGAGCAGTTCTTC.

This clonotype occurred a few times. The chain combines TRBV7-3 with TRBJ2-3, with TRBD2 matching over 11 bases. V shed 4 bases, J shed 2 bases, and the junction held 11 bases outside the gene matches. This CDR3 region has 18 residues. Germline CDR1 and CDR2: SGHTA and FQGTGA. Written as DNA, the CDR3 is TGTGCCAGCAGCTCCCAGCAGCCGGGACTAGCGGACACAGATACGCAGTATTTT. The encoded protein is CASSSQQPGLADTDTQYF.

The chain carries TRBV12-3 or TRBV12-4 and TRBJ2-3, with D tentatively TRBD1 (5 bases). V was cut by 5 bases and J by 0 bases, with 15 bases left in between. The CDR3 is 16 residues long. The CDR3 coding sequence is TGTGCCAGCAGTCCCCGGACATCCTCAAGCACAGATACGCAGTATTTT. The encoded protein is CASSPRTSSSTDTQYF.

The chain employs TRBV29-1 and TRBJ1-1, with D maybe TRBD1 (5 bases). Trimming stripped 7 bases from V and 6 bases from J, with 15 bases between. Per the germline V gene, CDR1 is SQVTM and CDR2 is ANQGSEA. The CDR3 sequence is 12 residues long. The chain's CDR3 is CSAGQGRAEAFF. The CDR3 DNA is TGCAGCGCTGGGCAGGGCCGCGCTGAAGCTTTCTTT.

This chain links TRBV30 with TRBJ1-1, with unresolved D. The CDR3 runs 13 residues. V gave up 0 bases and J gave up 0 bases, with 5 bases separating them. CDR1 is GTSNPN and CDR2 is SVGIG in the germline V gene (reference sequence). The CDR3: CAWSVQLNTEAFF. DNA for the CDR3: TGTGCCTGGAGTGTACAACTGAACACTGAAGCTTTCTTT.

The V call is TRBV4-2, the J call TRBJ2-3; TRBD2 aligns across 9 bases. With 0 bases clipped from V and 2 bases from J, the junction kept 3 bases outside the gene matches. The germline gives CDR1 LGHNA, CDR2 YNFKEQ. This CDR3 is built from 16 residues. The CDR3 DNA sequence: TGTGCCAGCAGCCAAGAACCTAGCGGGGACACAGATACGCAGTATTTT. The encoded protein is CASSQEPSGDTDTQYF.

In this sample, this clonotype turned up a few times. J is TRBJ2-1 and V is TRBV20-1; D call uncertain. CDR3 size: 11 residues. V lost 6 bases and J lost 9, with 12 bases in between. Germline CDR1 DFQATT, CDR2 SNEGSKA (reference sequence). The CDR3 sequence is CSAPAPFEQFF. The CDR3 DNA follows: TGCAGTGCACCTGCCCCATTTGAGCAGTTCTTC.

This clonotype came up a few times. The chain uses TRBV18 and TRBJ2-1, with TRBD2 matching over 10 bases. The trim removed 0 bases at V and 8 bases at J, leaving 1 base unmatched. Per the germline V gene, CDR1 is KGHSH and CDR2 is LQKENI. There are 14 residues in the CDR3. CDR3 region: CASSPPAGGDEQFF. CDR3 nucleotide sequence: TGTGCCAGCTCACCACCAGCGGGAGGGGATGAGCAGTTCTTC. The whole variable domain, filled in from reference TRBV18 and TRBJ2-1, reads NAGVMQNPRHLVRRRGQEARLRCSPMKGHSHVYWYRQLPEEGLKFMVYLQKENIIDESGMPKERFSAEFPKEGPSILRIQQVVRGDSAAYFCASSPPAGGDEQFFGPGTRLTVL.

This chain joins TRBV20-1 and TRBJ1-6; TRBD1 aligns across 8 bases. This CDR3 has 15 residues. From germline, CDR1 is DFQATT and CDR2 SNEGSKA (reference sequence). V gave up 3 bases and J gave up 4 bases; unmatched junction bases: 5. The CDR3 DNA reads as TGCAGTGCTAGGGGGACAGGAAATTATAATTCACCCCTCCACTTT. This gives the protein CSARGTGNYNSPLHF.

The chain carries TRBV28 and TRBJ1-2, with D maybe TRBD1 (6 bases). Germline assignment: CDR1 MDHEN and CDR2 SYDVKM. The CDR3 loop spans 14 amino acids. V gave up 2 bases and J gave up 3 bases, with 10 bases separating them. CDR3 DNA: TGTGCCAGCAGTTTAGACAGGCGTTACTATGGCTACACCTTC. This sequence encodes CASSLDRRYYGYTF.

J is TRBJ2-6 and V is TRBV12-3 or TRBV12-4; no clear D gene. V gave up 6 bases and J gave up 0 bases, with 9 bases separating them. CDR3 length equals 15 residues. The CDR3 reads CASRRPGSGANVLTF. The CDR3 nucleotides are TGTGCCAGCAGGCGTCCGGGCTCTGGGGCCAACGTCCTGACTTTC.

In this sample, this clonotype turned up a few times. The gene calls are TRBV2 and TRBJ2-3, with D maybe TRBD2 (6 bases). V was cut by 2 bases and J by 4 bases, with 13 bases left in between. The V gene's germline CDR1 is SNHLY and CDR2 FYNNEI. This CDR3 comprises 15 residues. This CDR3 reads CASSERAGRADTQYF. The CDR3 nucleotides read TGTGCCAGCAGTGAACGTGCCGGGAGAGCAGATACGCAGTATTTT.

This clonotype was counted only a few times. This sequence joins TRBV10-3 and TRBJ2-3; 10 nucleotides match TRBD2. CDR3 size: 13 residues. The V segment lost 10 bases and the J segment 5 bases; nucleotides outside the gene matches: 6. Germline CDR1 and CDR2: ENHRY and SYGVKD. CDR3 region: CATLAGEKDTQYF. CDR3 nucleotides: TGTGCCACCCTAGCGGGGGAAAAAGATACGCAGTATTTT.

The chain employs TRBV12-3 or TRBV12-4 and TRBJ2-1; TRBD2 agrees at 7 bases. The CDR3 runs to 15 residues. V shed 6 bases, J shed 4 bases, and the junction held 9 bases outside the gene matches. CDR3: CASSQGWGGYNEQFF. CDR3 DNA: TGTGCCAGCAGCCAAGGATGGGGGGGATACAATGAGCAGTTCTTC.

The J gene is TRBJ2-1, the V gene TRBV29-1; D unclear. The germline V and J ends were trimmed by 1 base and 9 bases, with 7 bases remaining between them. This CDR3 is 11 amino acids long. Germline V gives CDR1 SQVTM, CDR2 ANQGSEA. CDR3 sequence: CSVEAGLEQFF. The CDR3 DNA reads as TGCAGCGTTGAAGCTGGCCTTGAGCAGTTCTTC.

The rearrangement joins TRBV5-1 to TRBJ1-1, with TRBD1 matching 9 bases. V lost 6 bases, J lost 8 bases, and 5 bases stayed unmatched. CDR3 size: 12 residues. CDR1 is SGHRS, CDR2 YFSETQ, per germline. The CDR3 coding sequence is TGCGCCAGCAAGCCGACAGGGGGAGAAGCTTTCTTT. Its protein is CASKPTGGEAFF. Full variable domain (outside the CDR3, taken from reference TRBV5-1 and TRBJ1-1): KAGVTQTPRYLIKTRGQQVTLSCSPISGHRSVSWYQQTPGQGLQFLFEYFSETQRNKGNFPGRFSGRQFSNSRSEMNVSTLELGDSALYLCASKPTGGEAFFGQGTRLTVV.

V gene TRBV6-1 combines with J gene TRBJ1-2; D is possibly TRBD1 (6 bases). Germline V gives CDR1 MNHNS, CDR2 SASEGT. The V and J ends lost 6 bases and 7 bases respectively, with 15 bases between them. The CDR3 is made up of 13 amino acids. CDR3 region: CASSLQQGSGYTF. In DNA form, the CDR3 reads TGTGCCAGCAGCCTTCAACAGGGTTCTGGCTACACCTTC.

The chain couples TRBV6-4 to TRBJ1-5; maybe TRBD1 (6 bases). V lost 6 bases and J 0 bases, leaving 24 bases between the germline ends. This CDR3 region has 19 residues. The V gene's germline CDR1 is MRHNA and CDR2 SNTAGT. The CDR3 coding sequence is TGTGCCAGCAGGACCCATAGTCGACAGGCCGGGGATAGCAATCAGCCCCAGCATTTT. It is translated as CASRTHSRQAGDSNQPQHF.

The chain uses TRBV5-1 and TRBJ2-7; TRBD1 matches 10 bases. The CDR3 is made up of 14 amino acids. Trimming cost V 3 bases and J 4 bases; bases outside gene matches: 4. Germline-derived CDR1 and CDR2 are SGHRS and YFSETQ. The chain's CDR3 is CASSWTGGQYEQYF. DNA of the CDR3: TGCGCCAGCAGCTGGACAGGGGGTCAATACGAGCAGTACTTC.